Following are 28 T cell receptor beta chains from one sample sequenced in a study of T cell changes during pregnancy in multiple sclerosis. The assay was immunoSEQ multiplex PCR, and TCRdb's table has in-frame clones only and misses some. The sample has some 57,000 clones; about 89% are singletons. The sample here was CD4+ T cells from peripheral blood mononuclear cells, taken in the first trimester of pregnancy. These TCRs come from a female donor with multiple sclerosis, enrolled in a pregnancy study.

This chain connects TRBV7-3 to TRBJ2-7; 7 bases map to TRBD1. The CDR3 spans 15 residues. Germline-derived CDR1 and CDR2 are SGHTA and FQGTGA. V trimming: 1 base; J trimming: 4 bases; junction bases outside the gene matches: 7. The CDR3 spells CASSLMNRGEYEQYF. In nucleotides, the CDR3 is TGTGCCAGCAGCTTAATGAACAGGGGCGAGTACGAGCAGTACTTC.

V is TRBV6-5 and J is TRBJ2-3; unclear D gene. This CDR3 is 12 amino acids long. Germline CDR1 reads MNHEY; CDR2 reads SVGAGI. V lost 8 bases, J lost 4 bases, and 10 bases lay in between. DNA for the CDR3: TGTGCCAGCCAGCGAGGAGCAGATACGCAGTATTTT. Translated, it gives CASQRGADTQYF.

This clone was found once. As DNA, the CDR3 is TGTGCCAGCAGCGTAGCAGCCGGGACAGCAGCCTACGAGCAGTACTTC. It encodes CASSVAAGTAAYEQYF. The chain uses TRBV9 and TRBJ2-7; the match to TRBD1 covers 7 bases. The length of the CDR3 is 16 residues. Germline-derived CDR1 and CDR2 are SGDLS and YYNGEE. Trimming at V came to 0 bases and at J to 2 bases, leaving 8 bases not matched to a gene. The whole variable domain, filled in from reference TRBV9 and TRBJ2-7, reads DSGVTQTPKHLITATGQRVTLRCSPRSGDLSVYWYQQSLDQGLQFLIQYYNGEERAKGNILERFSAQQFPDLHSELNLSSLELGDSALYFCASSVAAGTAAYEQYFGPGTRLTVT.

This chain uses TRBV5-8 with TRBJ2-6; the match to TRBD1 covers 7 bases. V was clipped by 7 bases and J by 1 base; unmatched bases: 2. The CDR3 is made up of 14 amino acids. Germline V gene lookup returns CDR1 SGHTS and CDR2 YDEGEE. This CDR3 reads CASVQGSGANVLTF. The DNA for the CDR3 is TGTGCCAGCGTACAGGGGTCTGGGGCCAACGTCCTGACTTTC. Complete variable domain (other parts from reference TRBV5-8 and TRBJ2-6): EAGVTQSPTHLIKTRGQQATLRCSPISGHTSVYWYQQALGLGLQFLLWYDEGEERNRGNFPPRFSGRQFPNYSSELNVNALELEDSALYLCASVQGSGANVLTFGAGSRLTVL.

This clone was picked up one time. The chain is built from TRBV11-2 and TRBJ1-4; TRBD1 agrees at 8 bases. Germline CDR1 and CDR2: SGHAT and FQNNGV. The V segment lost 5 bases and the J segment 5 bases; nucleotides outside the gene matches: 7. The CDR3 is 15 residues long. CDR3 sequence reads: CASSPGQGPNEKLFF. For the CDR3, the DNA is TGTGCCAGCAGCCCAGGACAGGGACCAAATGAAAAACTGTTTTTT. Full variable domain (rest looked up from reference TRBV11-2 and TRBJ1-4): EAGVAQSPRYKIIEKRQSVAFWCNPISGHATLYWYQQILGQGPKLLIQFQNNGVVDDSQLPKDRFSAERLKGVDSTLKIQPAKLEDSAVYLCASSPGQGPNEKLFFGSGTQLSVL.

This clone has only a few counts. The genes are TRBV2 and TRBJ1-5; 8 bases agree with TRBD1. The trim removed 4 bases at V and 0 bases at J, leaving 5 bases unmatched. The CDR3 is 16 amino acids. Germline V gene lookup returns CDR1 SNHLY and CDR2 FYNNEI. CDR3: CASSAPTGVSNQPQHF. As DNA, the CDR3 is TGTGCCAGCAGTGCTCCGACAGGGGTTAGCAATCAGCCCCAGCATTTT.

The chain combines TRBV15 with TRBJ2-4; the match to TRBD2 covers 7 bases. With V trimmed by 6 bases and J by 5 bases, 7 bases remained unmatched. Germline CDR1 reads LNHNV; CDR2 reads YYDKDF (reference sequence). The length of the CDR3 is 14 residues. CDR3 DNA: TGTGCCACCAGGCCCTGGGGAGGGGAAAACATTCAGTACTTC. This encodes CATRPWGGENIQYF.

This clone occurred once. The chain joins TRBV7-2 to TRBJ2-1; 8 bases map to TRBD2. With 2 bases clipped from V and 0 bases from J, the junction kept 6 bases outside the gene matches. CDR1 SGHTA and CDR2 FQGNSA come from the germline V gene. This CDR3 has 17 residues. In DNA form, the CDR3 reads TGTGCCAGCAGCTTATTCTCCGGGACTAGCTCCTACAATGAGCAGTTCTTC. It encodes CASSLFSGTSSYNEQFF.

CDR3 protein: CASSILLGLAGRDTQYF. CDR3 sequence (DNA): TGTGCCAGTAGTATCCTCCTCGGACTAGCGGGGAGAGATACGCAGTATTTT. The chain couples TRBV19 to TRBJ2-3; 12 positions match TRBD2. V was pared by 3 bases and J by 5 bases, with 9 bases of the junction left unmatched. In germline, CDR1 is LNHDA, CDR2 SQIVND (reference sequence). The CDR3 runs 17 residues. Combining the CDR3 with reference TRBV19 and TRBJ2-3 gives the whole variable domain DGGITQSPKYLFRKEGQNVTLSCEQNLNHDAMYWYRQDPGQGLRLIYYSQIVNDFQKGDIAEGYSVSREKKESFPLTVTSAQKNPTAFYLCASSILLGLAGRDTQYFGPGTRLTVL.

This chain links TRBV19 with TRBJ2-5, with D uncertain. V dropped 5 bases and J dropped 7 bases, with 11 bases sitting between them. The CDR3 is made up of 12 amino acids. Germline V gene data show CDR1 as LNHDA and CDR2 as SQIVND (reference sequence). CDR3 in DNA: TGTGCCAGTAGTGGGCCCGAGTGGACCCAGTACTTC. Amino acids: CASSGPEWTQYF.

In DNA, the CDR3 is TGTGCCAGCAGCCTCGGGGGGCCGAATGAGCAGTTCTTC. Translation gives CASSLGGPNEQFF. The chain recombines TRBV4-2 with TRBJ2-1, with a tentative D call TRBD2 (7 bases). Germline V lookup: CDR1 LGHNA, CDR2 YNFKEQ. V lost 4 bases to trimming and J lost 7 bases, with 11 bases between them. The CDR3 sequence is 13 residues long.

In DNA form, the CDR3 reads TGCGCCAGCAGCTTGGGGGGGGACTACTCCTACAATGAGCAGTTCTTC. The encoded protein is CASSLGGDYSYNEQFF. V and J are TRBV5-1 and TRBJ2-1; 7 positions match TRBD2. Germline assignment: CDR1 SGHRS and CDR2 YFSETQ. The CDR3 is 16 amino acids. V was clipped by 0 bases and J by 0 bases; unmatched bases: 3.

The V call is TRBV19, the J call TRBJ2-2; 8 nucleotides line up with TRBD1. The CDR3 extends over 15 amino acids. Germline trimming cut 4 bases from V and 5 bases from J; bases unmatched to any gene: 6. CDR1 and CDR2 from the germline V gene are LNHDA and SQIVND (reference sequence). The CDR3, as DNA: TGTGCCAGTAGTACACCAGGGGGCAAAACCGGGGAGCTGTTTTTT. It codes for CASSTPGGKTGELFF.

The gene calls are TRBV7-9 and TRBJ2-7; 9 bases are shared with TRBD2. The V segment lost 2 bases and the J segment 0 bases; nucleotides outside the gene matches: 2. This CDR3 is built from 15 residues. Per germline, CDR1 SEHNR and CDR2 FQNEAQ (reference sequence). The CDR3 loop reads CASSLTSGSSYEQYF. In DNA form, the CDR3 reads TGTGCCAGCAGCTTAACTAGCGGGTCCTCCTACGAGCAGTACTTC.

The chain joins TRBV18 to TRBJ1-1; the D gene is possibly TRBD1 (6 bases). The germline V and J ends were trimmed by 6 bases and 9 bases, with 17 bases remaining between them. The CDR3 totals 13 residues. Germline values: CDR1 KGHSH, CDR2 LQKENI. The CDR3 loop is CASSYGDTRQAFF. The CDR3 nucleotides read TGTGCCAGCTCTTACGGGGACACCCGGCAAGCTTTCTTT.

J is TRBJ2-3 and V is TRBV11-2; 11 positions agree with TRBD2. Germline values: CDR1 SGHAT, CDR2 FQNNGV. V lost 3 bases, J lost 2 bases, and 4 bases stayed unmatched. This CDR3 contains 16 residues. CDR3 DNA: TGTGCCAGCAGCTTCCGACTAGCGGGGCTCACAGATACGCAGTATTTT. Amino acid sequence: CASSFRLAGLTDTQYF.

The V call is TRBV10-3, the J call TRBJ2-7, with 12 bases identical to TRBD2. With V trimmed by 6 bases and J by 2 bases, 5 bases remained unmatched. From germline, CDR1 is ENHRY and CDR2 SYGVKD. This CDR3 comprises 15 residues. In DNA, the CDR3 is TGTGCCATCAGCACTGGACTAGCGGGGACCTACGAGCAGTACTTC. It codes for CAISTGLAGTYEQYF.

The chain combines TRBV7-9 with TRBJ1-2; 8 nucleotides line up with TRBD1. With 3 bases clipped from V and 4 bases from J, the junction kept 4 bases outside the gene matches. Germline V gene lookup returns CDR1 SEHNR and CDR2 FQNEAQ (reference sequence). This CDR3 has 14 residues. CDR3 sequence (DNA): TGTGCCAGCAGCTTGAGGGACAGGACCTATGGCTACACCTTC. It yields the protein CASSLRDRTYGYTF.

The chain has TRBV5-1 and TRBJ1-1; 7 positions match TRBD1. The CDR3 extends over 14 amino acids. The trim removed 4 bases at V and 4 bases at J, leaving 7 bases unmatched. The germline CDR1 and CDR2 sequences are SGHRS and YFSETQ. The CDR3 coding sequence is TGCGCCAGCAGCCGACAGGGAGGAGGCACTGAAGCTTTCTTT. This gives the protein CASSRQGGGTEAFF.

V and J are TRBV7-3 and TRBJ1-1; tentatively, D is TRBD1 (5 bases). CDR1 and CDR2 (germline): SGHTA, FQGTGA. The CDR3 runs 16 residues. With 3 bases removed from V and 0 bases from J, the gap between germline ends came to 14 bases. Written as DNA, the CDR3 is TGTGCCAGCAGCTTGGAGTGGACACGCATGAACACTGAAGCTTTCTTT. Amino acids: CASSLEWTRMNTEAFF. The variable domain in full, with the rest retrieved from reference TRBV7-3 and TRBJ1-1, is GAGVSQTPSNKVTEKGKYVELRCDPISGHTALYWYRQSLGQGPEFLIYFQGTGAADDSGLPNDRFFAVRPEGSVSTLKIQRTERGDSAVYLCASSLEWTRMNTEAFFGQGTRLTVV.

The rearrangement uses TRBV27 and TRBJ2-7; 7 nucleotides agree with TRBD1. There are 14 residues in the CDR3. Germline values: CDR1 MNHEY, CDR2 SMNVEV (reference sequence). V gave up 6 bases and J gave up 0 bases; unmatched junction bases: 5. CDR3 coding DNA: TGTGCCAGCAGGAGACAGGGTCTCTCCTACGAGCAGTACTTC. Translated: CASRRQGLSYEQYF.

The chain uses TRBV4-1 and TRBJ1-1; maybe TRBD1 (6 bases). Trimming cost V 1 base and J 0 bases, with 15 bases left between them. CDR1 MGHRA and CDR2 YSYEKL come from the germline V gene. The length of the CDR3 is 17 residues. CDR3 residues: CASSQGRGGYLNTEAFF. The CDR3 coding sequence is TGCGCCAGCAGCCAAGGCAGGGGCGGTTACTTGAACACTGAAGCTTTCTTT.

The J gene is TRBJ2-1, the V gene TRBV2; possible D gene TRBD2, 5 bases. This CDR3 has 17 residues. V lost 4 bases to trimming and J lost 1 base, with 17 bases between them. Germline loops: CDR1 SNHLY, CDR2 FYNNEI. The CDR3 DNA sequence: TGTGCCAGCAGTGGGGAAATGTGGACTCGATCCTACAATGAGCAGTTCTTC. Translating gives CASSGEMWTRSYNEQFF.

V is TRBV4-2 and J is TRBJ2-2; 11 bases are shared with TRBD2. Trimming took 3 bases from V and 6 from J; bases not matched to a gene: 6. The CDR3 is made up of 16 amino acids. CDR1 is LGHNA and CDR2 is YNFKEQ in the germline V gene. The CDR3 DNA is TGTGCCAGCAGCCAGATTAGCGGGGGGGCCGCCGGGGAGCTGTTTTTT. This sequence encodes CASSQISGGAAGELFF.

This sequence joins TRBV19 and TRBJ1-2, with 7 nucleotides matching TRBD1. The CDR3 has 16 residues. After removal of 6 bases from V and 5 bases from J, the junction contained 15 bases not matched to a gene. Germline values: CDR1 LNHDA, CDR2 SQIVND (reference sequence). This CDR3 reads CASRTGWRGSEYGYTF. The CDR3, as DNA: TGTGCCAGTAGGACAGGGTGGAGGGGTTCGGAATATGGCTACACCTTC.

The V gene is TRBV7-9, the J gene TRBJ2-2; no reliable D call. Germline V gene lookup returns CDR1 SEHNR and CDR2 FQNEAQ (reference sequence). This CDR3 has 14 amino acids. The V end lost 1 base, the J end lost 4 bases, and 7 bases lay between the germline ends. CDR3 DNA: TGTGCCAGCAGCTTAGGGTCGGGCACCGGGGAGCTGTTTTTT. This sequence encodes CASSLGSGTGELFF.

This clone has just a few counts. The V and J genes are TRBV9 and TRBJ1-2; D not certain. The CDR3 runs 14 residues. Germline V gene sequence: CDR1 SGDLS, CDR2 YYNGEE. V lost 3 bases and J 4 bases, leaving 13 bases between the germline ends. CDR3 sequence reads: CASSATGSGYGYTF. CDR3 in DNA: TGTGCCAGCAGCGCCACGGGGAGCGGCTATGGCTACACCTTC. Together with reference TRBV9 and TRBJ1-2, the CDR3 gives the full variable domain: DSGVTQTPKHLITATGQRVTLRCSPRSGDLSVYWYQQSLDQGLQFLIQYYNGEERAKGNILERFSAQQFPDLHSELNLSSLELGDSALYFCASSATGSGYGYTFGSGTRLTVV.

V usage is TRBV7-9 and J usage is TRBJ2-7; D call uncertain. Trimming cost V 5 bases and J 5 bases, with 7 bases left between them. Germline CDR1 is SEHNR and CDR2 is FQNEAQ (reference sequence). This CDR3 region has 11 residues. The CDR3 DNA is TGTGCCAGCAGCGAAACAGACGAGCAGTACTTC. It translates to CASSETDEQYF. The full variable domain, with the rest looked up from reference TRBV7-9 and TRBJ2-7, is DTGVSQNPRHKITKRGQNVTFRCDPISEHNRLYWYRQTLGQGPEFLTYFQNEAQLEKSRLLSDRFSAERPKGSFSTLEIQRTEQGDSAMYLCASSETDEQYFGPGTRLTVT.